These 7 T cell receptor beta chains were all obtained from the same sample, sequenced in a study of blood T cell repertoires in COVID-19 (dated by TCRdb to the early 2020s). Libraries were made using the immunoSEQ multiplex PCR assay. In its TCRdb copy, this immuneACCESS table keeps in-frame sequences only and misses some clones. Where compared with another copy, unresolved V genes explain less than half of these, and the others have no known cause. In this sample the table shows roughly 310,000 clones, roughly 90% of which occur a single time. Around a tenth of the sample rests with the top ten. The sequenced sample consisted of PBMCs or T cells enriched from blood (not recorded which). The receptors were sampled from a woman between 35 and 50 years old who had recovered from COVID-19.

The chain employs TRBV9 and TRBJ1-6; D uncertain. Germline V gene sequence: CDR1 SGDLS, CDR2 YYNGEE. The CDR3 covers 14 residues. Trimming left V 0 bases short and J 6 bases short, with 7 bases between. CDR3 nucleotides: TGTGCCAGCAGCGTAGTGCGGCTTAATTCACCCCTCCACTTT. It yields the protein CASSVVRLNSPLHF.

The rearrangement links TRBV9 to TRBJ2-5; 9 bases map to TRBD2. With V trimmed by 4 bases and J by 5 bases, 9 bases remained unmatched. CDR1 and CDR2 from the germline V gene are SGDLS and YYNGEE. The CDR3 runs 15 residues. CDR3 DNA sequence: TGTGCCAGCAGCTTATTAGCGGGGGCGGGGGAGACCCAGTACTTC. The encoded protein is CASSLLAGAGETQYF.

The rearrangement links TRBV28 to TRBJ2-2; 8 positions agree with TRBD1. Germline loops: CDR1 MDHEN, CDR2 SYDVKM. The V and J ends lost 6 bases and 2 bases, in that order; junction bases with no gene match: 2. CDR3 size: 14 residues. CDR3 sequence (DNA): TGTGCCAGCAGACAGGGGGTAAACACCGGGGAGCTGTTTTTT. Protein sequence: CASRQGVNTGELFF.

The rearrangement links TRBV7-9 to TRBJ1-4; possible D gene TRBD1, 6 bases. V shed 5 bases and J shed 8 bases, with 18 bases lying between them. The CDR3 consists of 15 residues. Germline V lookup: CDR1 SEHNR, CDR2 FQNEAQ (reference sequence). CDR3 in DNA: TGTGCCAGCAGCCCACCCTGGGCAGGGGACGAAAAACTGTTTTTT. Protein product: CASSPPWAGDEKLFF.

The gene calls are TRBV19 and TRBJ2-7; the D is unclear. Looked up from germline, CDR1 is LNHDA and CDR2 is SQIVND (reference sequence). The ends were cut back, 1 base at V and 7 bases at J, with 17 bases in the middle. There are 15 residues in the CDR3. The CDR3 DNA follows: TGTGCCAGTAGTATAGGTACCGACCTTTGGAGTGAGCAGTACTTC. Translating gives CASSIGTDLWSEQYF.

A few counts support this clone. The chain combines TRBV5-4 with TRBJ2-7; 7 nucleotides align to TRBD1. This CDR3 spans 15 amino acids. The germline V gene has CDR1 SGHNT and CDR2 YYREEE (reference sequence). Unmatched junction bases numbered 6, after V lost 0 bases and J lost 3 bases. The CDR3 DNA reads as TGTGCCAGCAGCTTGGACAAATACAGGGGCTACGAGCAGTACTTC. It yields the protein CASSLDKYRGYEQYF. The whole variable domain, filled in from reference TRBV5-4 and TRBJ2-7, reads ETGVTQSPTHLIKTRGQQVTLRCSSQSGHNTVSWYQQALGQGPQFIFQYYREEENGRGNFPPRFSGLQFPNYSSELNVNALELDDSALYLCASSLDKYRGYEQYFGPGTRLTVT.

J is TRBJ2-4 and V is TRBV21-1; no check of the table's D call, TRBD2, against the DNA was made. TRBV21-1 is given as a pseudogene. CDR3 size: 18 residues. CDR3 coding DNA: TGTGCCAGCAGCAAAGCCCGACAAGGGGGGGGAGCCAAAAACATTCAGTACTTC. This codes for CASSKARQGGGAKNIQYF.